The present T cell receptor (beta chain) was sequenced within a study of identical twins. This clonotype was seen a handful of times. Via MiXCR, TCRdb re-called the 5' RACE reads, giving one row per CDR3 protein. The sample has 200,000 to 250,000 distinct CDR3 sequences, roughly 7.5% seen once. Trimming cost V 9 bases and J 2 bases; bases outside gene matches: 4. This CDR3 has 13 residues. From germline, CDR1 is SNHLY and CDR2 FYNNEI. The sample was also reused in another study, on yellow fever vaccine responses in identical twins.

The rearrangement joins TRBV2 to TRBJ2-7, with 10 bases matching TRBD2. The receptor comes from a young woman in good health. Sequenced material: memory (CD45RO+) T cells sorted from blood. CDR3: CASGLAVTYEQYF. CDR3 bases: TGTGCCAGTGGACTAGCGGTGACCTACGAGCAGTACTTC.